Following are 22 T cell receptor beta chains from one sample sequenced in a study of T cell repertoires in cytomegalovirus infection. TCRdb processed the reads anew with MiXCR; each CDR3 protein has one entry. The sample holds 400,000 to 600,000 distinct CDR3 sequences, about 42% seen once. Which antigens these TCRs recognize remains unknown. The sample here was cultured PBMCs, taken from culture after CMV antigen stimulation. Receptors were obtained from a human donor in good health (CMV status not recorded). Some clones in this sample may be carry-over from other donors' samples.

V usage is TRBV4-1 and J usage is TRBJ2-1; 9 bases are shared with TRBD2. Germline trimming cut 2 bases from V and 6 bases from J; bases unmatched to any gene: 5. This CDR3 has 15 residues. Germline assignment: CDR1 MGHRA and CDR2 YSYEKL. The CDR3 DNA follows: TGCGCCAGCAGCCAAATACTAGCGGGTGGCAATGAGCAGTTCTTC. Translation: CASSQILAGGNEQFF.

The chain couples TRBV15 to TRBJ2-1, with D uncertain. The CDR3 runs 14 residues. V lost 3 bases and J lost 8, with 14 bases in between. Germline CDR1 LNHNV, CDR2 YYDKDF (reference sequence). The CDR3 protein is CATSSFRAFDEQFF. In DNA, the CDR3 is TGTGCCACCAGCAGCTTTCGGGCTTTTGATGAGCAGTTCTTC. The variable domain in full, completed from reference TRBV15 and TRBJ2-1, reads DAMVIQNPRYQVTQFGKPVTLSCSQTLNHNVMYWYQQKSSQAPKLLFHYYDKDFNNEADTPDNFQSRRPNTSFCFLDIRSPGLGDTAMYLCATSSFRAFDEQFFGPGTRLTVL.

The rearrangement joins TRBV12-3 or TRBV12-4 to TRBJ2-1; the match to TRBD2 covers 8 bases. The CDR3 has 15 residues. The V gene end was trimmed by 1 base and the J gene end by 6 bases; junction bases not matched to a gene: 5. This CDR3 is CASSLVAGGSNEQFF. The CDR3 DNA follows: TGTGCCAGCAGTTTAGTTGCGGGGGGTTCCAATGAGCAGTTCTTC.

V and J are TRBV27 and TRBJ2-3, with D perhaps TRBD2 (5 bases). V lost 3 bases to trimming and J lost 8 bases, with 12 bases between them. CDR1 and CDR2 from the germline V gene are MNHEY and SMNVEV (reference sequence). The CDR3 runs to 13 residues. In DNA, the CDR3 is TGTGCCAGCAGTTTTGGGATCGCGGGTACGCAGTATTTT. Translating it yields CASSFGIAGTQYF.

V and J are TRBV7-6 and TRBJ2-1, with 14 bases fitting TRBD2. J lost 6 bases, V lost 5 bases, and 3 bases had no gene match. Germline V gene sequence: CDR1 SGHVS, CDR2 FNYEAQ. This CDR3 is built from 15 residues. CDR3 sequence: CASSRGLAGGNEQFF. In nucleotides, the CDR3 is TGTGCCAGCAGCCGCGGACTAGCGGGGGGCAATGAGCAGTTCTTC.

The chain recombines TRBV19 with TRBJ2-7; D call uncertain. The germline V gene encodes CDR1 LNHDA and CDR2 SQIVND (reference sequence). CDR3 size: 13 residues. Trimming stripped 4 bases from V and 2 bases from J, with 9 bases between. The CDR3 sequence is CASSKYETYEQYF. CDR3 DNA sequence: TGTGCCAGTAGTAAATATGAGACCTACGAGCAGTACTTC.

The V and J genes are TRBV7-2 and TRBJ2-3; D ambiguous. This CDR3 has 13 residues. Germline V gives CDR1 SGHTA, CDR2 FQGNSA. The V end lost 2 bases, the J end lost 6 bases, and 9 bases lay between the germline ends. CDR3 nucleotides: TGTGCCAGCAGCTTAAGGTATTTGGATACGCAGTATTTT. It codes for CASSLRYLDTQYF.

This clonotype was counted only a few times. This sequence joins TRBV7-2 and TRBJ1-4; no clear D gene. In germline, CDR1 is SGHTA, CDR2 FQGNSA. V was trimmed by 5 bases and J by 3 bases, leaving 16 bases between them. This CDR3 is built from 16 residues. The CDR3 nucleotides read TGTGCCAGCAGCCCCGAGCTGGGTGTCGCTAATGAAAAACTGTTTTTT. It specifies CASSPELGVANEKLFF.

This clonotype was seen only a few times. J is TRBJ1-6 and V is TRBV10-3, with 8 bases identical to TRBD1. With V trimmed by 10 bases and J by 0 bases, 11 bases remained unmatched. CDR1 and CDR2 (germline): ENHRY, SYGVKD. The length of the CDR3 is 17 residues. This CDR3 reads CATRTGTGSSYNSPLHF. The CDR3 DNA follows: TGTGCCACCAGAACCGGGACAGGAAGCTCCTATAATTCACCCCTCCACTTT.

V is TRBV7-6 and J is TRBJ1-1; D gene uncertain. The CDR3 covers 15 residues. Germline assignment: CDR1 SGHVS and CDR2 FNYEAQ. Trimming took off 5 bases at V and 0 bases at J, with 13 bases between the two ends. This CDR3 is CASSQLGGVNTEAFF. In DNA form, the CDR3 reads TGTGCCAGCAGCCAATTAGGAGGTGTGAACACTGAAGCTTTCTTT.

In nucleotides, the CDR3 is TGTGCCAGCAGCTTATCTTTCCTCTCCAGCTATGGCTACACCTTC. Its translation: CASSLSFLSSYGYTF. This chain connects TRBV7-9 to TRBJ1-2; D gene unclear. Germline CDR1 reads SEHNR; CDR2 reads FQNEAQ (reference sequence). This CDR3 is built from 15 residues. V lost 2 bases to trimming and J lost 4 bases, with 14 bases between them.

The chain combines TRBV20-1 with TRBJ1-1; 7 bases align to TRBD1. V lost 3 bases to trimming and J lost 4 bases; unmatched junction nucleotides: 5. CDR3 size: 13 residues. Germline-derived CDR1 and CDR2 are DFQATT and SNEGSKA (reference sequence). DNA for the CDR3: TGCAGTGCTAGTGAGGGGGCTGGCACTGAAGCTTTCTTT. Its protein product is CSASEGAGTEAFF.

V and J are TRBV7-2 and TRBJ2-5; TRBD1 is a possible D gene (5 bases). Per germline, CDR1 SGHTA and CDR2 FQGNSA. V gave up 5 bases and J gave up 4 bases, with 14 bases separating them. The CDR3 is 14 amino acids. DNA of the CDR3: TGTGCCAGCAGCCCACACCGACAGACAGAGACCCAGTACTTC. As protein: CASSPHRQTETQYF.

V and J are TRBV6-2 or TRBV6-3 and TRBJ2-7; 11 nucleotides match TRBD1. The germline V gene encodes CDR1 MNHEY and CDR2 SVGEGT. Trimming at V came to 6 bases and at J to 6 bases, leaving 7 bases not matched to a gene. The CDR3 runs 14 residues. The CDR3 sequence is CASSRTGGSREQYF. The CDR3, as DNA: TGTGCCAGCAGCCGGACAGGGGGCTCTCGCGAGCAGTACTTC.

This clonotype was recorded a few times. The gene calls are TRBV7-2 and TRBJ1-6, with D possibly matching TRBD1 (5 bases). The germline V gene has CDR1 SGHTA and CDR2 FQGNSA. V gave up 5 bases and J gave up 3 bases, with 17 bases separating them. This CDR3 comprises 17 residues. The CDR3 DNA is TGTGCCAGCAGCGCACACAGGTCCCCAAGCTATAATTCACCCCTCCACTTT. This gives the protein CASSAHRSPSYNSPLHF.

This clonotype was seen a single time. The V call is TRBV7-8, the J call TRBJ1-1, with D perhaps matching TRBD1 (6 bases). V was clipped by 3 bases and J by 1 base, with 12 bases between them. Germline CDR1 SGHVS, CDR2 FQNEAQ. The CDR3 has 15 residues. Written as DNA, the CDR3 is TGTGCCAGCAGCTTCCTGGGGGCTTGGAACACTGAAGCTTTCTTT. Translated: CASSFLGAWNTEAFF. Based on the CDR3 plus reference TRBV7-8 and TRBJ1-1, the full variable domain is GAGVSQSPRYKVAKRGQDVALRCDPISGHVSLFWYQQALGQGPEFLTYFQNEAQLDKSGLPSDRFFAERPEGSVSTLKIQRTQQEDSAVYLCASSFLGAWNTEAFFGQGTRLTVV.

V is TRBV7-2 and J is TRBJ1-1, with D unresolved. The CDR3 loop spans 13 amino acids. V dropped 2 bases and J dropped 0 bases, with 4 bases sitting between them. From germline, CDR1 is SGHTA and CDR2 FQGNSA. The CDR3 bases are TGTGCCAGCAGCTTATTCTTGAACACTGAAGCTTTCTTT. This encodes CASSLFLNTEAFF.

This clonotype came up a few times. The V call is TRBV7-2, the J call TRBJ2-5, with TRBD2 as a possible D gene (5 bases). V was shortened by 3 bases and J by 0 bases, with 5 bases between the two germline ends. Looked up from germline, CDR1 is SGHTA and CDR2 is FQGNSA. This CDR3 comprises 13 residues. The CDR3 region is CASSFSDQETQYF. CDR3 bases: TGTGCCAGCAGCTTTAGCGACCAAGAGACCCAGTACTTC. The whole variable domain, remainder taken from reference TRBV7-2 and TRBJ2-5, is GAGVSQSPSNKVTEKGKDVELRCDPISGHTALYWYRQSLGQGLEFLIYFQGNSAPDKSGLPSDRFSAERTGGSVSTLTIQRTQQEDSAVYLCASSFSDQETQYFGPGTRLLVL.

This clonotype was counted between two and nine times. V is TRBV19 and J is TRBJ2-3, with TRBD1 matching over 9 bases. This CDR3 is 13 amino acids long. Germline CDR1 reads LNHDA; CDR2 reads SQIVND (reference sequence). V dropped 7 bases and J dropped 4; count of bases not matched to a gene: 3. This chain's CDR3 is CASNTGGPDTQYF. The CDR3 nucleotides are TGTGCCAGTAATACAGGGGGCCCAGATACGCAGTATTTT.

The V and J genes are TRBV19 and TRBJ1-5; 10 nucleotides line up with TRBD1. The germline gives CDR1 LNHDA, CDR2 SQIVND (reference sequence). V was pared by 6 bases and J by 2 bases, with 7 bases of the junction left unmatched. This CDR3 has 16 amino acids. The CDR3 sequence: CASRPGTGEGNQPQHF. CDR3 nucleotide sequence: TGTGCCAGTAGACCCGGGACAGGGGAAGGCAATCAGCCCCAGCATTTT.

The gene calls are TRBV27 and TRBJ1-5, with TRBD1 matching 8 bases. The germline gives CDR1 MNHEY, CDR2 SMNVEV (reference sequence). The J segment lost 7 bases and the V segment lost 11 bases, leaving 13 bases of the junction unmatched. CDR3 length equals 14 residues. Here the CDR3 reads CASSLDRVEQPQHF. The CDR3 DNA reads TGTGCCTCGTCGTTGGACAGGGTTGAGCAGCCCCAGCATTTT.

Only a few counts were recorded for this clonotype. The genes are TRBV7-2 and TRBJ1-5; 8 bases map to TRBD1. The CDR3 spans 15 residues. The germline V gene has CDR1 SGHTA and CDR2 FQGNSA. J was trimmed by 5 bases and V by 5 bases; bases with no gene match: 8. CDR3 sequence: CASSPSGQEYQPQHF. CDR3 in DNA: TGTGCCAGCAGCCCCTCGGGACAGGAGTATCAGCCCCAGCATTTT.